The rows below give T cell receptor beta chains drawn from one sample of a study of STAT5B mutations in CD4+ large granular lymphocyte leukemia. The data were produced by immunoSEQ multiplex PCR, yet TCRdb's version contains in-frame clones alone and is incomplete. Of about 18,000 clones in the sample, around 85% were seen once. Sequenced: CD4+ T cells from blood buffy coats. These receptors were taken from a human donor in good health. Both conserved end residues are part of each CDR3. A D gene is named only where the DNA matches it firmly. Expanded clones get a size class; other rows say once, few or many, or leave the size out.

J	D	V	size	CDR3	DNA
TRBJ1-2	TRBD1	TRBV4-2	NA	CASSRGQGLGYGYTF	TGTGCCAGCAGCCGGGGACAGGGGCTAGGGTATGGCTACACCTTC
TRBJ1-2	NA	TRBV19	NA	CASSRRDPSNYGYTF	TGTGCCAGTAGTAGACGAGACCCATCTAACTATGGCTACACCTTC
TRBJ2-5	TRBD2	TRBV6-5	NA	CASSRLAGGQGTQYF	TGTGCCAGCAGCCGACTAGCGGGAGGTCAGGGGACCCAGTACTTC
TRBJ1-5	NA	TRBV28	once	CASSSGPEPQHF	TGTGCCAGCAGTTCTGGTCCGGAGCCCCAGCATTTT
TRBJ2-2	TRBD1	TRBV30	NA	CASLGLTGEAGELFF	TGTGCCAGCCTAGGGTTGACAGGGGAGGCCGGGGAGCTGTTTTTT
TRBJ2-1	TRBD2	TRBV5-4	NA	CASSLVASGSYNEQFF	TGTGCCAGCAGCTTGGTGGCTAGCGGCTCCTACAATGAGCAGTTCTTC
TRBJ1-3	NA	TRBV10-2	once	CASGLERVGNTIYF	TGCGCCAGCGGCCTGGAAAGGGTGGGAAACACCATATATTTT
TRBJ2-2	NA	TRBV5-6	NA	CASSLRGSGELFF	TGTGCCAGCAGCTTGAGGGGTTCAGGGGAGCTGTTTTTT
TRBJ2-7	NA	TRBV19	NA	CASRNGGNSYEQYF	TGTGCCAGCCGGAACGGGGGAAACTCCTACGAGCAGTACTTC
TRBJ2-5	TRBD2	TRBV4-1	NA	CASSQDHLAGGIQETQYF	TGCGCCAGCAGCCAAGATCACCTAGCGGGAGGGATTCAAGAGACCCAGTACTTC
TRBJ2-1	TRBD2	TRBV7-8	NA	CASSLRSSGGNEQFF	TGTGCCAGCAGCTTGAGATCTAGCGGGGGGAATGAGCAGTTCTTC
TRBJ1-4	NA	TRBV7-2	once	CASTLRVNEKLFF	TGTGCCAGCACCCTGAGGGTTAATGAAAAACTGTTTTTT
TRBJ2-1	TRBD2	TRBV6-1	NA	CASLSGRGGNEQFF	TGTGCCAGCTTATCCGGGAGGGGTGGCAATGAGCAGTTCTTC
TRBJ2-5	TRBD2	TRBV4-2	NA	CASSVRDYAEETQYF	TGTGCCAGCAGCGTCCGGGACTACGCTGAAGAGACCCAGTACTTC